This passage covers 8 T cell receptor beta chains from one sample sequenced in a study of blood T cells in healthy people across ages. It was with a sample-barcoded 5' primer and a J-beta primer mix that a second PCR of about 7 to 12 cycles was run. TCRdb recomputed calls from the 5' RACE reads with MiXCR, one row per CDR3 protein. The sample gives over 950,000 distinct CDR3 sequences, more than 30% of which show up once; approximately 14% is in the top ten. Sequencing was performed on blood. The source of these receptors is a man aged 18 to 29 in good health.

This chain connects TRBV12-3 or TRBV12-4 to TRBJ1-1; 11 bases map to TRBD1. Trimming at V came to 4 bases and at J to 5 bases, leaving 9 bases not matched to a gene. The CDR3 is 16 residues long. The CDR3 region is CASSSHADRGHTEAFF. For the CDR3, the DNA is TGTGCCAGCAGTTCCCACGCGGACAGGGGGCATACTGAAGCTTTCTTT.

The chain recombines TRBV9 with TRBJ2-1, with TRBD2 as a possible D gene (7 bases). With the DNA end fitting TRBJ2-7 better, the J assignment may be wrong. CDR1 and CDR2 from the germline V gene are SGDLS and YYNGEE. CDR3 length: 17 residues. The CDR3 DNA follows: TGTGCCAGCAGCCCCCACATAGGGGGGGGACCCTACAATGAGCAGTACTTC. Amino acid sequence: CASSPHIGGGPYNEQYF.

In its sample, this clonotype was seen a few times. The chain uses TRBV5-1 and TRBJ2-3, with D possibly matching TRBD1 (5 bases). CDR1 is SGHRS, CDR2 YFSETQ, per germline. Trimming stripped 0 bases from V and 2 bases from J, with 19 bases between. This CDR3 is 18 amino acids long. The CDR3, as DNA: TGCGCCAGCAGCTTGGGACAGTCTATAACCCCTAACACAGATACGCAGTATTTT. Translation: CASSLGQSITPNTDTQYF.

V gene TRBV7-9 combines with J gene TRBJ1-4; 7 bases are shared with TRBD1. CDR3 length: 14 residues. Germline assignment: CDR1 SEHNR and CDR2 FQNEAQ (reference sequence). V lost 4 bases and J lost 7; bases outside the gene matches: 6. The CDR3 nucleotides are TGTGCCAGCAGCTCCGAAGGGGGCCGTGAAAAACTGTTTTTT. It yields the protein CASSSEGGREKLFF.

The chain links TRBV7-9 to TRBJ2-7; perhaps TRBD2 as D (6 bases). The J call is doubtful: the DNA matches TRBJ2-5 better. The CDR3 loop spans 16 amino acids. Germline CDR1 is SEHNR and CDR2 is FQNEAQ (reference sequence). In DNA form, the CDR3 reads TGTGCCAGCAGCTTAGGGACGCGGGGAAGGGAAGAGACCCAGTACTTC. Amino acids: CASSLGTRGREETQYF.

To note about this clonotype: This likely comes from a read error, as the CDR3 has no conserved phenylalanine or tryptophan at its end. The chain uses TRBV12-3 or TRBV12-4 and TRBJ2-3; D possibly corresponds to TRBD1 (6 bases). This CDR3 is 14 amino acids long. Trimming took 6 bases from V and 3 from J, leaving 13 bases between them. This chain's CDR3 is CASRLQGNTDTQYS. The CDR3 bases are TGTGCCAGCAGACTGCAGGGGAATACAGATACGCAGTATTCT.

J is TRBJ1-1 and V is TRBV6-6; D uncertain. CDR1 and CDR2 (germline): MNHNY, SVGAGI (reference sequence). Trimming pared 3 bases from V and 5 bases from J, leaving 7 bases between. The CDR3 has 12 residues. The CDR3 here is CASSYQETEAFF. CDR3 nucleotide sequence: TGTGCCAGCAGTTATCAAGAGACTGAAGCTTTCTTT.

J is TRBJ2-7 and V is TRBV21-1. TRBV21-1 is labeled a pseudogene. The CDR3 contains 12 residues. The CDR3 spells CASAKGDYEQYF. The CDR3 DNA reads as TGTGCCAGCGCGAAGGGGGACTACGAGCAGTACTTC.